The sequence of this T cell receptor (beta chain) was determined in a study of blood T cell repertoires in COVID-19. The overall study: Donors in the United States, Italy and Spain gave samples during acute or convalescent COVID-19.

CDR3 length equals 15 residues. CDR1 and CDR2 from the germline V gene are SGHVS and FQNEAQ. Trimming stripped 3 bases from V and 3 bases from J, with 11 bases between. The participants were between about 18 and 95 years old and came from roughly 24 US areas. In Cohort 3, a recovered donor had either two negative PCRs, clearance, or symptom resolution. This table comes from immunoSEQ multiplex PCR, and its TCRdb copy is limited to in-frame clones, with some not included. The sample lists 150,000 or so clones, roughly 87% occurring once. The sample consisted of PBMCs or T cells enriched from blood (not recorded which). The chain carries TRBV7-8 and TRBJ1-4; D remains unclear. The source is a woman aged 45-59 years who had recovered from COVID-19. The DNA of the CDR3 is TGTGCCAGCAGCTTGTTGATTACGGCTAATGAAAAACTGTTTTTT. Translated, it gives CASSLLITANEKLFF.